A selection of T cell receptor beta chains follows, all from one sample in a study of OX40 agonist ivuxolimab in advanced cancers. Produced via immunoSEQ multiplex PCR; TCRdb's table is partial and in-frame only. The sample has approximately 80,000 clones, about 90% seen once. Sequencing used CD4+ or CD8+ T cells sorted from blood, obtained in a trial of the OX40 agonist ivuxolimab. Receptors were obtained from an adult with an advanced solid tumor such as melanoma, head and neck, liver or kidney cancer. Both conserved end residues are part of each CDR3. Rows give clone size only sometimes, using once, few, many, or a class for an expanded clone.

CDR3	size	V
CASSHPIGATRYNEQFF	NA	TRBV28
CASSTTEYNEQFF	NA	TRBV6-5
CASSFPGVLQDTQYF	NA	TRBV28
CASTSGTAKFQPQHF	NA	TRBV2
CASSHPPHSEEKHNEQFF	NA	TRBV4-3
CASSRGTLNQPQHF	NA	TRBV6-6
CAILPRLEGSGNTIYF	NA	TRBV10-3
CASSRSGGESSYNEQFF	NA	TRBV7-9
CSARHYEQYF	NA	TRBV20-1
CASSLDPQGRGTDTQYF	once	TRBV7-9
CASSSGGLLQETQYF	NA	TRBV7-6
CASSAIGNIQYF	NA	TRBV6-5
CASSLISPQGLIKPQHF	NA	TRBV28
CASSQDEVARENTEAFF	NA	TRBV4-3
CASSEGGTALSHF	NA	TRBV6-1
CASSKLDKGQEGYGQYF	NA	TRBV21-1
CASSFSRVYTQYF	once	TRBV27
CASSPTRGTSGADTQYF	NA	TRBV18
CASTATGQSTDTQYF	NA	TRBV9
CAISDPDRVLSNQPQHF	NA	TRBV10-3
CASSPGDTGAEAFF	NA	TRBV9
CAWSVDNNSPLHF	NA	TRBV30
CASSLAWDYEQFF	NA	TRBV7-9
CASSGDGAYNSPLHF	NA	TRBV28
CSVEIRPNQPQHF	NA	TRBV29-1
CASSIYDFNQPQHF	once	TRBV19
CASSDAGGMNTEAFF	NA	TRBV19
CAWSDSYGYTF	NA	TRBV30
CASSQGRDRRNYGYTF	NA	TRBV4-1
CASSQTSGTYNEQFF	NA	TRBV4-2
CAWSSTGVTGELFF	NA	TRBV30
CATGPRGGRNEQFF	NA	TRBV13
CASSFGLAMDTQYF	NA	TRBV6-6
CASSFHQPQHF	NA	TRBV5-1
CASSIAGGLNEQFF	NA	TRBV28
CASSFGGVYQPQHF	NA	TRBV28
CASSQTGIGELFF	once	TRBV4-3
CASSLSAELLYEQYF	NA	TRBV5-4
CASSTSGNEQFF	once	TRBV27
CASSLLDYGYTF	NA	TRBV14
CASRDRSTNEKLFF	NA	TRBV28
CATLTSDKTDEQFF	NA	TRBV2
CASSDFNEQFF	NA	TRBV5-4
CASSLTFGPQHF	NA	TRBV28
CASSGGENYGYTF	NA	TRBV2
CASSSTDTQYF	NA	TRBV6-5
CASSWGLNYEQYF	NA	TRBV19
CASSSLKTSGAPRGELFF	once	TRBV11-2
CASSKALWGSYNSPLHF	NA	TRBV21-1
CASSLGPTDTQYF	NA	TRBV7-7
CASKGAPQISYEQYF	once	TRBV5-1
CASSIGLFAGVDEQFF	NA	TRBV19
CASSTYQAGAQETQYF	NA	TRBV28
CAWVGDRGHIQYF	NA	TRBV30
CASSPYGVTSQPQHF	NA	TRBV28
CASSLEDTQYF	NA	TRBV11-2
CASSLDGGNTDTQYF	NA	TRBV7-2
CASSRTTSATDTQYF	once	TRBV28
CASSLERRRTYFYEQYF	NA	TRBV11-1
CASSSREPNSPLHF	medium-sized	TRBV5-1